This T cell receptor beta chain was retrieved from a study of post-analysis software for immune sequencing data. About the research overall: Recorded subtypes: relapsing-remitting, secondary progressive, progressive-relapsing; some patients unannotated. Regarding the study as a whole: Higher frequency in patients than in controls was seen for 5 or 6 TRBV segments, with TRBV5-6, TRBV5-1 and TRBV20-1 among them. Clustering by F measure revealed strong co-clustering among samples prepared together in one batch. Patients with multiple sclerosis recorded significantly lower normalized Chao1 diversity than controls, the study found.

The germline CDR1 and CDR2 sequences are MNHEY and SVGAGI. CDR3 length: 12 residues. V lost 7 bases and J lost 3, with 9 bases in between. Worth noting for this clonotype: Its specificity is unknown.

The TCR beta cDNA libraries contained unique molecular identifiers. T cells numbering about 0.85 to 10 million gave rise to roughly 0.5 million cDNA molecules. In TCRdb, the PCR reads were re-called with MiXCR into one record per CDR3 protein. The sample lists 740,000 or so distinct CDR3 sequences, about 53% occurring once. This chain uses TRBV6-5 with TRBJ1-1; D gene ambiguous. This sequence originates from a girl aged 5 to 17 with multiple sclerosis. Sequenced sample: blood. The CDR3 DNA sequence: TGTGCCAGCAAGGCCTCCCACACTGAAGCTTTCTTT. Translation: CASKASHTEAFF.